The subject of this entry is one T cell receptor (beta chain). Under the authors' procedure: Amplified reference gene primers provided the basis for estimating nucleated cell counts. Sequencing used immunoSEQ multiplex PCR; TCRdb keeps in-frame clones, though not all of them. That table is the source of V, J and clone size, and D and trimming were worked out from the DNA. The repertoire holds over 250,000 clones, with around nine tenths as singletons. This record comes from a study of blood T cell repertoires in COVID-19. On the study more broadly: Italy, Spain and the United States were the sources of the convalescent and acute COVID-19 samples. The cDNA or gDNA used as material had been derived from T cells, B-cell-depleted T cells, or PBMCs.

The V gene's germline CDR1 is MNHEY and CDR2 SMNVEV (reference sequence). The trim removed 3 bases at V and 0 bases at J, leaving 9 bases unmatched. This CDR3 has 18 residues. The clonotype originates from a man aged 35 to 55 who had recovered from COVID-19. The material sequenced was peripheral blood. This chain connects TRBV27 to TRBJ2-2; TRBD1 matches at 8 bases. The CDR3 protein is CASSFRTGSSANTGELFF. The CDR3 DNA sequence: TGTGCCAGCAGTTTTCGGACAGGGTCAAGCGCGAACACCGGGGAGCTGTTTTTT.